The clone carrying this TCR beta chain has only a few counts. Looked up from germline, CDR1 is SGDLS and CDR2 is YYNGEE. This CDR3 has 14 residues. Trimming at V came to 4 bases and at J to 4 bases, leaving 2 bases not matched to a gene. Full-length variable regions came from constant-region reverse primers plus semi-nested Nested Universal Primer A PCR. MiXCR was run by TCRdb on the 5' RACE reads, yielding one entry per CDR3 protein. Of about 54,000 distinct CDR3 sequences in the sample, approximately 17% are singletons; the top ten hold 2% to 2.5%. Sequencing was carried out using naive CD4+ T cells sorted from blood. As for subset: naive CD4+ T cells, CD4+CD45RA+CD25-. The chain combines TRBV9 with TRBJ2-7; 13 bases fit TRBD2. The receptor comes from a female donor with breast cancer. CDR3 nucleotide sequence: TGTGCCAGCAGCCGACTAGCGGGAGGATACGAGCAGTACTTC. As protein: CASSRLAGGYEQYF.